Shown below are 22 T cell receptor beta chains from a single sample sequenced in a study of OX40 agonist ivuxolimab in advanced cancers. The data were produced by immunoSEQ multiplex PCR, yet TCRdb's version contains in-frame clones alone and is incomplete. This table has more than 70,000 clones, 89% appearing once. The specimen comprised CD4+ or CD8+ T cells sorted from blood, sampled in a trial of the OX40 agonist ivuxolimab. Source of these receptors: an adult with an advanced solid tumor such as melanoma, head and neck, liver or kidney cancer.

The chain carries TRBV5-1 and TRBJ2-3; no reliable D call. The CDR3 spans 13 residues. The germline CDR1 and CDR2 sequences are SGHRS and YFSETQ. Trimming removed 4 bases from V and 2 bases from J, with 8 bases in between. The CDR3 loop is CASSPGFTDTQYF. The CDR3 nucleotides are TGCGCCAGCAGCCCAGGATTCACAGATACGCAGTATTTT.

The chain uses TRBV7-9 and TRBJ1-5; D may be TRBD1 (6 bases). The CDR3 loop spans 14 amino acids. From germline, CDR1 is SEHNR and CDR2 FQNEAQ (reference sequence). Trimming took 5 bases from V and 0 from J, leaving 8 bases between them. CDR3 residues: CASSRTDSNQPQHF. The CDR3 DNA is TGTGCCAGCAGCCGGACAGATAGCAATCAGCCCCAGCATTTT.

Here the CDR3 DNA reads TGTGCCAGTAGAGCGGGACAGCAAGAGACCCAGTACTTC. Translating it yields CASRAGQQETQYF. This rearrangement joins TRBV19 to TRBJ2-5; either TRBD1 or TRBD2 may fit D (7 bases each). Germline V gene data show CDR1 as LNHDA and CDR2 as SQIVND (reference sequence). The ends were cut back, 6 bases at V and 2 bases at J, with 10 bases in the middle. This CDR3 spans 13 amino acids.

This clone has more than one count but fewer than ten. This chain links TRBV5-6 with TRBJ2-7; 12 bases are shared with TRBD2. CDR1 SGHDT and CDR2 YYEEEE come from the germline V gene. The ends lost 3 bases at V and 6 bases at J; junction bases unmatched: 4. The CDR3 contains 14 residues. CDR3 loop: CASSWTSGTFEQYF. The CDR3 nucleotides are TGTGCCAGCAGCTGGACTAGCGGGACGTTCGAGCAGTACTTC. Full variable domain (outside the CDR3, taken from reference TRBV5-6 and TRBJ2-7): DAGVTQSPTHLIKTRGQQVTLRCSPKSGHDTVSWYQQALGQGPQFIFQYYEEEERQRGNFPDRFSGHQFPNYSSELNVNALLLGDSALYLCASSWTSGTFEQYFGPGTRLTVT.

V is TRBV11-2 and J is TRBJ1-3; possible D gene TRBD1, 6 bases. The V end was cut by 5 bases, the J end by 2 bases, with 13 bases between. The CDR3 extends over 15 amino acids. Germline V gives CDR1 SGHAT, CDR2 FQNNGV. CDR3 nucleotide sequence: TGTGCCAGCAGCGAACAGGGAACCCCTGGAAACACCATATATTTT. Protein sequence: CASSEQGTPGNTIYF.

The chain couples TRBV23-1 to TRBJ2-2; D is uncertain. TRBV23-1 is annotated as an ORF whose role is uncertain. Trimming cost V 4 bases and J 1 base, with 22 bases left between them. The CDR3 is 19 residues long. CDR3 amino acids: CASSRHSYRLQRNTGELFF. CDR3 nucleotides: TGCGCCAGCAGTCGACACTCCTACCGGTTACAGAGGAACACCGGGGAGCTGTTTTTT.

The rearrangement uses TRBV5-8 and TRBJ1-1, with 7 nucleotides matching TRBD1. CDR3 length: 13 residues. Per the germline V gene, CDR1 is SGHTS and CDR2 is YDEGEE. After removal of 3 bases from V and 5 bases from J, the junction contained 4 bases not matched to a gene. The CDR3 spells CASSWDRGTEAFF. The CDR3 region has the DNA TGTGCCAGCAGCTGGGACAGAGGGACTGAAGCTTTCTTT.

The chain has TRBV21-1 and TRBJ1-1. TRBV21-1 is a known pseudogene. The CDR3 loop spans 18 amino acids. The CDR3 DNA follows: TGTGCCAGCAGCAAATCGCGGAGCCATGAGCGGGGGTCGGCTGAAGCTTTCTTT. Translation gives CASSKSRSHERGSAEAFF.

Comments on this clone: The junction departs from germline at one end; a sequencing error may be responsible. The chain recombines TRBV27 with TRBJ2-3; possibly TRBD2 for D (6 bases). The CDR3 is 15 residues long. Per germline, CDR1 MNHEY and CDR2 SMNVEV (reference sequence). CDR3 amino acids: CACSSKASATDTQYF. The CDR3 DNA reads TGTGCCTGCAGCTCCAAAGCTAGCGCCACAGATACGCAGTATTTT.

The DNA for the CDR3 is TGTGCCAGCAGTTACTCGACTGCCTCTGGGGCCAACGTCCTGACTTTC. It specifies CASSYSTASGANVLTF. The gene calls are TRBV6-6 and TRBJ2-6; no definite D call. The CDR3 contains 16 residues. Germline assignment: CDR1 MNHNY and CDR2 SVGAGI (reference sequence). The V and J ends lost 0 bases and 0 bases respectively, with 6 bases between them.

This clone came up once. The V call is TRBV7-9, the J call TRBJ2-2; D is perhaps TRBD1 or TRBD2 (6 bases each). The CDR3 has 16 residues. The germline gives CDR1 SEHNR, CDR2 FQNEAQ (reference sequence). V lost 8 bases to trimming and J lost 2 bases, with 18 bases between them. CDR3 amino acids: CASPNGGRTNTGELFF. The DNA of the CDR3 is TGTGCCAGCCCCAACGGGGGCAGGACAAACACCGGGGAGCTGTTTTTT. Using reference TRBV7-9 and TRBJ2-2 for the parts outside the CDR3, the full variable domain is DTGVSQNPRHKITKRGQNVTFRCDPISEHNRLYWYRQTLGQGPEFLTYFQNEAQLEKSRLLSDRFSAERPKGSFSTLEIQRTEQGDSAMYLCASPNGGRTNTGELFFGEGSRLTVL.

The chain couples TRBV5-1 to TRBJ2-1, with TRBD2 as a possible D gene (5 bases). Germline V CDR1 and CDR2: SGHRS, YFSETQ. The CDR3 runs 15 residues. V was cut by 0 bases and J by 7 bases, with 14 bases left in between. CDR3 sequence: CASSLVLGNMNEQFF. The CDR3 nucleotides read TGCGCCAGCAGCTTGGTACTAGGAAATATGAATGAGCAGTTCTTC.

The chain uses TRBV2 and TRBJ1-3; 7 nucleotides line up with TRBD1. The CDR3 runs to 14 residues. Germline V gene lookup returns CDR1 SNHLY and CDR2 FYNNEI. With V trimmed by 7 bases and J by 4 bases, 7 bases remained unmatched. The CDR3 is CASTPTGRGNTIYF. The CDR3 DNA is TGTGCCAGCACCCCGACAGGGAGGGGAAACACCATATATTTT.

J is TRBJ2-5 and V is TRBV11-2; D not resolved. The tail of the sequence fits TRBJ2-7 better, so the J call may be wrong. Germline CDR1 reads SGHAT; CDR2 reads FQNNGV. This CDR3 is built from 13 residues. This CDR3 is CASSSAGNYEQYF. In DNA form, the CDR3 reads TGTGCCAGCAGCTCCGCTGGGAACTACGAGCAGTACTTC.

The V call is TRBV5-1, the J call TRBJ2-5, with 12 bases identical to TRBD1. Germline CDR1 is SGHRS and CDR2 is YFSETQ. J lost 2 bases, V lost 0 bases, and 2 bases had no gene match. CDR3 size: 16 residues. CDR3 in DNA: TGCGCCAGCAGCTTGGGGGGACAGGGGGCGCAAGAGACCCAGTACTTC. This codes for CASSLGGQGAQETQYF.

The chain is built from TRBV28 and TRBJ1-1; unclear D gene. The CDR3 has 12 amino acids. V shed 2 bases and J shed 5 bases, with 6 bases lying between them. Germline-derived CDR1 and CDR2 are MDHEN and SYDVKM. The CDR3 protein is CASSLRETEAFF. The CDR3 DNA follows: TGTGCCAGCAGTTTAAGGGAGACTGAAGCTTTCTTT.

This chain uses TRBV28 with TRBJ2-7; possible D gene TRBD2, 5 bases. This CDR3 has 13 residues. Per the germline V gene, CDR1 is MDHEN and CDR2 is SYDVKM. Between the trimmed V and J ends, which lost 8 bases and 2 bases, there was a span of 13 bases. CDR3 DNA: TGTGCCAGCGGACTCAGACTTCCCTACGAGCAGTACTTC. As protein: CASGLRLPYEQYF.

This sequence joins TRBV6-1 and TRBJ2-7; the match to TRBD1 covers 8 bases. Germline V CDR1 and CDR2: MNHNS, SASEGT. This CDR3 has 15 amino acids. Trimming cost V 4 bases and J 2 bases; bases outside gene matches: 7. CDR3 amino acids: CASSARTGNPYEQYF. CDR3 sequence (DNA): TGTGCCAGCAGTGCCAGGACAGGGAATCCCTACGAGCAGTACTTC.

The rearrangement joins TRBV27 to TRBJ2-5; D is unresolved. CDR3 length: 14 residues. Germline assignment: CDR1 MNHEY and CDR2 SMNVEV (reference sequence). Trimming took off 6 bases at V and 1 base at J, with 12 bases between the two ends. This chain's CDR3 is CASRSYGLQETQYF. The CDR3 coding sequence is TGTGCCAGCAGGTCCTATGGGCTCCAAGAGACCCAGTACTTC.

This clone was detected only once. CDR3 amino acids: CSARDWLGYTF. The CDR3 nucleotides are TGCAGTGCTAGAGATTGGTTGGGCTACACCTTC. This chain connects TRBV20-1 to TRBJ1-2; D ambiguous. The CDR3 totals 11 residues. Germline V gene lookup returns CDR1 DFQATT and CDR2 SNEGSKA (reference sequence). Trimming stripped 0 bases from V and 8 bases from J, with 7 bases between.

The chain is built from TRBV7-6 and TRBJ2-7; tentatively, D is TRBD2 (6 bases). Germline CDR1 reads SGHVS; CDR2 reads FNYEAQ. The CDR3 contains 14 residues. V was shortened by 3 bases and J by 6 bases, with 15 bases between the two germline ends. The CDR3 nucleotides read TGTGCCAGCAGCTTTGGAGGGGTCCCCTCCGAGCAGTACTTC. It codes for CASSFGGVPSEQYF.

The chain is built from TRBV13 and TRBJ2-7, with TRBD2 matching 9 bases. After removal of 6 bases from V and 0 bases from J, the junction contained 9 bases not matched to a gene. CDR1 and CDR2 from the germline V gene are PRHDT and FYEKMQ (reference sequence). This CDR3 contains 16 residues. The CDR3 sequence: CASSYSGSGSSYEQYF. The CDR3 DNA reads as TGTGCCAGCAGTTACTCGGGTAGCGGGAGCTCCTACGAGCAGTACTTC.